These 19 T cell receptor beta chains were sequenced from one sample in a study of CD8 T cells in ankylosing spondylitis. General study points: A TCR beta motif made of roughly eight highly homologous variants seemed typical of ankylosing spondylitis blood.

TCRdb passed the 5' RACE reads through MiXCR, listing each CDR3 protein once. This sample has some 100,000 distinct CDR3 sequences, with about 8.1% found just once. These receptors' targets are unknown. Sequencing input: blood, either unsorted or a sorted T cell fraction (not recorded which). The receptor source for this set is a male donor with ankylosing spondylitis.

This clonotype was recorded many times. This chain uses TRBV12-3 or TRBV12-4 with TRBJ2-7; TRBD1 aligns across 9 bases. This CDR3 has 15 residues. V shed 5 bases and J 3 bases; nucleotides not matched to a gene: 8. Here the CDR3 reads CASSIPGQGDYEQYF. The CDR3 nucleotides are TGTGCCAGCAGTATACCGGGACAGGGCGACTACGAGCAGTACTTC.

The V and J genes are TRBV29-1 and TRBJ1-2, with 7 bases lining up with TRBD1. Per germline, CDR1 SQVTM and CDR2 ANQGSEA. The CDR3 spans 15 residues. Trimming cost V 6 bases and J 2 bases; bases outside gene matches: 12. The CDR3 is CSVCDGQDLNYGYTF. CDR3 sequence (DNA): TGCAGCGTCTGCGACGGACAGGATTTAAACTATGGCTACACCTTC. The full variable domain, rest sourced from reference TRBV29-1 and TRBJ1-2, is SAVISQKPSRDICQRGTSLTIQCQVDSQVTMMFWYRQQPGQSLTLIATANQGSEATYESGFVIDKFPISRPNLTFSTLTVSNMSPEDSSIYLCSVCDGQDLNYGYTFGSGTRLTVV.

The rearrangement links TRBV20-1 to TRBJ2-3; 11 nucleotides agree with TRBD2. V was clipped by 6 bases and J by 4 bases; unmatched bases: 12. This CDR3 is built from 16 residues. Germline assignment: CDR1 DFQATT and CDR2 SNEGSKA (reference sequence). The CDR3 sequence is CSANYLAGGVADTQYF. The CDR3 DNA sequence: TGCAGTGCCAACTATCTAGCGGGAGGAGTGGCAGATACGCAGTATTTT.

This clonotype has a count of ten or more. The chain joins TRBV7-2 to TRBJ1-5; D gene ambiguous. This CDR3 spans 12 amino acids. Germline V gene sequence: CDR1 SGHTA, CDR2 FQGNSA. Trimming took 4 bases from V and 7 from J, leaving 8 bases between them. CDR3 amino acids: CASSSRNQPQHF. In DNA form, the CDR3 reads TGTGCCAGCAGCTCCAGGAACCAGCCCCAGCATTTT.

V and J are TRBV3-1 and TRBJ1-1; 10 nucleotides match TRBD1. Trimming took 1 base from V and 0 from J; bases not matched to a gene: 14. The CDR3 has 20 residues. The germline CDR1 and CDR2 sequences are LGHDT and YNNKEL (reference sequence). CDR3 sequence (DNA): TGTGCCAGCAGCCAAGCCGGGACAGGGGCGGTAGTTTATTTGAACACTGAAGCTTTCTTT. Translation gives CASSQAGTGAVVYLNTEAFF.

This clonotype was recorded at least ten times. The CDR3 is CSVEYQGAGNTIYF. The CDR3 DNA reads as TGCAGCGTTGAGTACCAGGGGGCTGGAAACACCATATATTTT. The V gene is TRBV29-1, the J gene TRBJ1-3; 7 bases are a match to TRBD1. The germline V gene encodes CDR1 SQVTM and CDR2 ANQGSEA. After removal of 3 bases from V and 2 bases from J, the junction contained 4 bases not matched to a gene. The CDR3 is 14 amino acids.

The table lists this clonotype with many counts. The gene calls are TRBV5-1 and TRBJ2-1, with 11 bases fitting TRBD2. Looked up from germline, CDR1 is SGHRS and CDR2 is YFSETQ. V gave up 2 bases and J gave up 6 bases; unmatched junction bases: 7. The CDR3 sequence is 16 residues long. This chain's CDR3 is CASSFPLAGDPNEQFF. The CDR3, as DNA: TGCGCCAGCAGCTTCCCACTAGCGGGAGACCCCAATGAGCAGTTCTTC. Variable domain in full (rest from reference TRBV5-1 and TRBJ2-1): KAGVTQTPRYLIKTRGQQVTLSCSPISGHRSVSWYQQTPGQGLQFLFEYFSETQRNKGNFPGRFSGRQFSNSRSEMNVSTLELGDSALYLCASSFPLAGDPNEQFFGPGTRLTVL.

This clonotype has more than one count but fewer than ten. The chain has TRBV20-1 and TRBJ2-7; the match to TRBD2 covers 15 bases. The CDR3 spans 15 residues. V shed 6 bases, J shed 4 bases, and the junction held 7 bases outside the gene matches. Germline V gene lookup returns CDR1 DFQATT and CDR2 SNEGSKA (reference sequence). The DNA of the CDR3 is TGCAGTGCACCGTCCGGGACTAGCGGGAGGTACGAGCAGTACTTC. It encodes CSAPSGTSGRYEQYF.

The gene calls are TRBV7-9 and TRBJ1-6; D not certain. Deletions cut 5 bases from V and 7 bases from J, with 12 bases between. The CDR3 runs to 14 residues. CDR1 is SEHNR, CDR2 FQNEAQ, per germline (reference sequence). The CDR3 DNA follows: TGTGCCAGCAGCCCCGTTTTAACCAATTCACCCCTCCACTTT. It translates to CASSPVLTNSPLHF.

This clonotype was counted ten times or more. The rearrangement uses TRBV5-6 and TRBJ2-7; 7 positions match TRBD1. V gave up 1 base and J gave up 3 bases; unmatched junction bases: 1. CDR1 is SGHDT, CDR2 YYEEEE, per germline. The CDR3 totals 13 residues. CDR3 coding DNA: TGTGCCAGCAGCTTGTGGGACAGCTACGAGCAGTACTTC. Protein: CASSLWDSYEQYF.

This clonotype was observed a handful of times. This rearrangement joins TRBV24-1 to TRBJ2-2; D remains unclear. In germline, CDR1 is KGHDR, CDR2 SFDVKD. The CDR3 is 14 residues long. V lost 5 bases, J lost 6 bases, and 12 bases lay in between. This CDR3 reads CATSGAGPPGELFF. The CDR3 nucleotides are TGTGCCACCAGTGGCGCCGGGCCGCCCGGGGAGCTGTTTTTT.

The sample holds many counts of this clonotype. The chain uses TRBV29-1 and TRBJ2-5; the D is unclear. Germline V CDR1 and CDR2: SQVTM, ANQGSEA. The CDR3 is 11 amino acids. Trimming took 7 bases from V and 5 from J, leaving 11 bases between them. CDR3 in DNA: TGCAGCGGCCTCCTACCCGAGACCCAGTACTTC. As protein: CSGLLPETQYF.

This clonotype showed up many times. The rearrangement uses TRBV7-9 and TRBJ2-3; D unclear. Trimming shortened V by 9 bases and J by 1 base, and 8 bases separated the two germline ends. CDR1 and CDR2 from the germline V gene are SEHNR and FQNEAQ (reference sequence). The CDR3 spans 12 residues. CDR3 residues: CASSRGTDTQYF. CDR3 in DNA: TGTGCCAGTAGTAGGGGCACAGATACGCAGTATTTT.

This clonotype occurred many times. Compared with germline, one end of the junction differs, possibly owing to a read error. This chain joins TRBV29-1 and TRBJ1-5; maybe TRBD1 (5 bases). CDR1 SQVTM and CDR2 ANQGSEA come from the germline V gene. This CDR3 has 14 residues. Written as DNA, the CDR3 is TGCAGCGTTGGTGGGGGGGGTCGGAATCAGCCTCAGCATTTT. Protein sequence: CSVGGGGRNQPQHF.

Ten or more counts support this clonotype. CDR3 residues: CASSPMTGSEKLFF. The CDR3 nucleotides read TGTGCCAGCAGCCCCATGACAGGGTCTGAAAAACTGTTTTTT. The chain combines TRBV7-9 with TRBJ1-4; 7 bases agree with TRBD1. The CDR3 has 14 residues. V was clipped by 5 bases and J by 7 bases; unmatched bases: 7. CDR1 and CDR2 from the germline V gene are SEHNR and FQNEAQ (reference sequence).

In its sample, this clonotype was seen many times. The chain is built from TRBV4-1 and TRBJ2-2; D not certain. V gave up 1 base and J gave up 4 bases, with 10 bases separating them. This CDR3 has 15 amino acids. The V gene's germline CDR1 is MGHRA and CDR2 YSYEKL. DNA of the CDR3: TGCGCCAGCAGCCAAGTCCAGCTAGGCACCGGGGAGCTGTTTTTT. Translating it yields CASSQVQLGTGELFF.

This clonotype was observed many times. The genes are TRBV9 and TRBJ2-1; the D gene is possibly TRBD2 (5 bases). CDR3 length: 15 residues. The germline V gene has CDR1 SGDLS and CDR2 YYNGEE. The ends were cut back, 5 bases at V and 0 bases at J, with 12 bases in the middle. CDR3 DNA: TGTGCCAGCAGTGCGCCGGGAATCTCCTACAATGAGCAGTTCTTC. Protein: CASSAPGISYNEQFF.

In its sample, this clonotype was seen a few times. The chain couples TRBV4-2 to TRBJ1-4, with TRBD1 identical over 9 bases. CDR3 size: 16 residues. The V and J ends lost 0 bases and 8 bases, in that order; junction bases with no gene match: 7. Germline V lookup: CDR1 LGHNA, CDR2 YNFKEQ. Written as DNA, the CDR3 is TGTGCCAGCAGCCAAGAGGGGGGACAGGGCAGGGAAAAACTGTTTTTT. The encoded protein is CASSQEGGQGREKLFF.

This clonotype appeared a few times. This chain connects TRBV6-1 to TRBJ2-2, with 8 bases fitting TRBD2. V was clipped by 3 bases and J by 0 bases; unmatched bases: 3. CDR1 is MNHNS, CDR2 SASEGT, per germline. The CDR3 extends over 16 amino acids. CDR3 sequence reads: CASSERLAPNTGELFF. CDR3 in DNA: TGTGCCAGCAGTGAGCGACTAGCGCCGAACACCGGGGAGCTGTTTTTT.